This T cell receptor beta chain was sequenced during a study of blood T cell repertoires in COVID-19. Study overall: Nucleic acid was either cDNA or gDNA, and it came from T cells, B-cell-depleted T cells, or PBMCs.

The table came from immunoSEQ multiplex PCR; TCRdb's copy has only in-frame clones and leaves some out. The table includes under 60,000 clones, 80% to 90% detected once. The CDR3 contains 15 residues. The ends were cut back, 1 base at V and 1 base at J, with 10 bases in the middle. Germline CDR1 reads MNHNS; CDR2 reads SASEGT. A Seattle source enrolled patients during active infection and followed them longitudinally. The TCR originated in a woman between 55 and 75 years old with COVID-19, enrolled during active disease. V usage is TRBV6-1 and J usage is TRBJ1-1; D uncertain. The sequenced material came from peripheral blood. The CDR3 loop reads CASSEDFGGNTEAFF. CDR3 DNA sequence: TGTGCCAGCAGTGAAGATTTCGGCGGGAACACTGAAGCTTTCTTT.